This TCR beta chain stems from a study of T cells in Graves' hyperthyroidism and ophthalmopathy. Overall study findings and caveats: Ophthalmopathy was distinguished from stable hyperthyroidism by 13 V-J signatures.

It was RNA transcripts that yielded the amplified TCR beta CDR3 regions. The TCR CDR3 was amplified in a first-round RT-PCR using the HTBI primer set. TCRdb passed the multiplex PCR reads through MiXCR, listing each CDR3 protein once. The data hold approximately 400,000 distinct CDR3 sequences, with roughly 20% observed a single time. This clonotype was seen at least ten times. The antigen remains undetermined. The CDR3 consists of 15 residues. Germline CDR1 reads SEHNR; CDR2 reads FQNEAQ (reference sequence). V lost 7 bases and J lost 7; bases outside the gene matches: 13. Each person with ophthalmopathy scored at least 3 on the Clinical Activity Score, reached NOSPECS grade 4 or higher, and had been ill under 3 months. Patients having uncontrolled infection, another autoimmune disease, pregnancy or lactation were not included.

The rearrangement links TRBV7-9 to TRBJ2-1; 7 bases are a match to TRBD2. Sequenced sample: blood. This receptor was identified in a man between 18 and 29 years old with Graves' ophthalmopathy. CDR3 amino acids: CASNPEASGLNEQFF. The DNA of the CDR3 is TGTGCCAGCAACCCGGAGGCTAGCGGTTTGAATGAGCAGTTCTTC.